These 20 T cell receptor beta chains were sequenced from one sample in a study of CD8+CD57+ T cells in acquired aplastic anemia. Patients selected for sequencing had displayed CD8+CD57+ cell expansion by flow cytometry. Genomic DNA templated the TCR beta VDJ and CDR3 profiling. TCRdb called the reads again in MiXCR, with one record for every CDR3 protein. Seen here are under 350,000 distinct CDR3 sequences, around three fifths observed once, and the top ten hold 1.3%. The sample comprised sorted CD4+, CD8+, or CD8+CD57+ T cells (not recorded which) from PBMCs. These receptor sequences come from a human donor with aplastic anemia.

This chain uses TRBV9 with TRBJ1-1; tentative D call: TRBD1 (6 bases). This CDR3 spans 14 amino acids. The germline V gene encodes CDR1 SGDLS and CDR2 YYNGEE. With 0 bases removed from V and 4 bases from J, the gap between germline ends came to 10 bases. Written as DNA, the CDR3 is TGTGCCAGCAGCGTAGCCCCGGGGGCCACTGAAGCTTTCTTT. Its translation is CASSVAPGATEAFF. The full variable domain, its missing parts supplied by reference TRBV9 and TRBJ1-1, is DSGVTQTPKHLITATGQRVTLRCSPRSGDLSVYWYQQSLDQGLQFLIQYYNGEERAKGNILERFSAQQFPDLHSELNLSSLELGDSALYFCASSVAPGATEAFFGQGTRLTVV.

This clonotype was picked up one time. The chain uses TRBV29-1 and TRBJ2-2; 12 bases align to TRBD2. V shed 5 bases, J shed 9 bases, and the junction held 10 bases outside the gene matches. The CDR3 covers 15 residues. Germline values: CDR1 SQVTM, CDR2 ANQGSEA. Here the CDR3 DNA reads TGCAGCGTTACGACTAGCGGGGGACAGTTGCGGGAGCTGTTTTTT. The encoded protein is CSVTTSGGQLRELFF.

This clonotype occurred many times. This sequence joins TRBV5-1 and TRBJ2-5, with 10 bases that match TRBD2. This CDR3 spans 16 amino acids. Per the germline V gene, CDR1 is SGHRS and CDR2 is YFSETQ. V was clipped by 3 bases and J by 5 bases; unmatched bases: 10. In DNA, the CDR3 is TGCGCCAGCAGCTCGGCCAGCGGGGGGGCCCGGGAGACCCAGTACTTC. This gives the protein CASSSASGGARETQYF.

The CDR3 sequence: CATSTVDRAQETQYF. The CDR3 DNA follows: TGTGCCACCAGCACCGTGGACAGGGCGCAAGAGACCCAGTACTTC. The chain recombines TRBV15 with TRBJ2-5; the match to TRBD1 covers 8 bases. Germline loops: CDR1 LNHNV, CDR2 YYDKDF (reference sequence). This CDR3 is built from 15 residues. The V and J ends lost 4 bases and 2 bases, in that order; junction bases with no gene match: 6. Variable domain in full (rest from reference TRBV15 and TRBJ2-5): DAMVIQNPRYQVTQFGKPVTLSCSQTLNHNVMYWYQQKSSQAPKLLFHYYDKDFNNEADTPDNFQSRRPNTSFCFLDIRSPGLGDTAMYLCATSTVDRAQETQYFGPGTRLLVL.

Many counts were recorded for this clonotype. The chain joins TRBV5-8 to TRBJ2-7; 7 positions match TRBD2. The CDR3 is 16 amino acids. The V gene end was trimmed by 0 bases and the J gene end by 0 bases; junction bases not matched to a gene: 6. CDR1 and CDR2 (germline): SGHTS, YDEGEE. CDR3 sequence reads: CASSLDQLALSYEQYF. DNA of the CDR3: TGTGCCAGCAGCTTGGACCAACTAGCGCTCTCCTACGAGCAGTACTTC.

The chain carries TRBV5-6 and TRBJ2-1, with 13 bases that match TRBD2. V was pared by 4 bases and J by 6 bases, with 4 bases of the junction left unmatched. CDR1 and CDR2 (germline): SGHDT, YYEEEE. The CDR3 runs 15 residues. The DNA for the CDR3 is TGTGCCAGCAGCCCGACTAGCGGGGGGCGCAATGAGCAGTTCTTC. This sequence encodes CASSPTSGGRNEQFF.

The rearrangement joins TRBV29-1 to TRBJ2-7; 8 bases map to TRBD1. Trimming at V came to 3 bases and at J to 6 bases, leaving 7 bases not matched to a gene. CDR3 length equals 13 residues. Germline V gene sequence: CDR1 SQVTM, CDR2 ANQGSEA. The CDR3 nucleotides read TGCAGCGTTGACTTGCAGGGGGCGGGCGAGCAGTACTTC. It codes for CSVDLQGAGEQYF.

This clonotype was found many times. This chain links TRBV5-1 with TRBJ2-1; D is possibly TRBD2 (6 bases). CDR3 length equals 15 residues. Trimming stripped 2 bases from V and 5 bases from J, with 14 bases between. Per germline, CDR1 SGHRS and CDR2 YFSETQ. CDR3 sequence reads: CASSLRLVLHNEQFF. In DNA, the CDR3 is TGCGCCAGCAGCTTACGACTAGTACTTCACAATGAGCAGTTCTTC.

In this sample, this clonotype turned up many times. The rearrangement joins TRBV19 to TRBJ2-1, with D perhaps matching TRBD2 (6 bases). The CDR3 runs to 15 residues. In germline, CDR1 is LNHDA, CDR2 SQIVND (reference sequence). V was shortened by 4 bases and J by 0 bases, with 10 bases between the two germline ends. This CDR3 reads CASSSGKSSYNEQFF. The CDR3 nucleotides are TGTGCCAGTAGTAGCGGGAAGAGCTCCTACAATGAGCAGTTCTTC.

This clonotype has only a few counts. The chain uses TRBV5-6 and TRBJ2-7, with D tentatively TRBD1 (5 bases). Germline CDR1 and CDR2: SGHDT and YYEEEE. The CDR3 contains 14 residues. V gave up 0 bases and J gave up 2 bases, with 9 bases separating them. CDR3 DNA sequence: TGTGCCAGCAGCTTGGCCCAGGGCACCTACGAGCAGTACTTC. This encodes CASSLAQGTYEQYF.

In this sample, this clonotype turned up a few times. The CDR3: CAGGLAAYEQYF. The CDR3 coding sequence is TGTGCCGGCGGGCTAGCGGCCTACGAGCAGTACTTC. The chain has TRBV2 and TRBJ2-7; TRBD2 agrees at 7 bases. V lost 11 bases to trimming and J lost 2 bases; unmatched junction nucleotides: 6. Germline CDR1 SNHLY, CDR2 FYNNEI. The CDR3 runs 12 residues. The whole variable domain, remainder taken from reference TRBV2 and TRBJ2-7, is EPEVTQTPSHQVTQMGQEVILRCVPISNHLYFYWYRQILGQKVEFLVSFYNNEISEKSEIFDDQFSVERPDGSNFTLKIRSTKLEDSAMYFCAGGLAAYEQYFGPGTRLTVT.

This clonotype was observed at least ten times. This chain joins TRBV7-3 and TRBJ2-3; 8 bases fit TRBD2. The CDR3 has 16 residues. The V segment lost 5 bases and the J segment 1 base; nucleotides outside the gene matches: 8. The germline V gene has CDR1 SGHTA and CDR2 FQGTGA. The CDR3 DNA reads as TGTGCCAGCAGCCTGGAGCGGGGGAGAGGCACAGATACGCAGTATTTT. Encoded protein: CASSLERGRGTDTQYF.

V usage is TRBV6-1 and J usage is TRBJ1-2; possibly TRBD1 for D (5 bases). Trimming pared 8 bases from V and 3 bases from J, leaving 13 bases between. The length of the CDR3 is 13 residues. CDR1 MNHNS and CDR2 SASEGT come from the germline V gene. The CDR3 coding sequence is TGTGCCAGCCTTACCGGGACGCACTATGGCTACACCTTC. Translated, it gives CASLTGTHYGYTF.

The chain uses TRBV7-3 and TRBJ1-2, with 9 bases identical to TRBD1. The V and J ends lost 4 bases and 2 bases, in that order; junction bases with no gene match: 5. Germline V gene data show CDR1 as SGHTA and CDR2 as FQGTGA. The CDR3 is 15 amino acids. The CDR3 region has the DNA TGTGCCAGCAGCTCCCACGGGACAGGGAACTATGGCTACACCTTC. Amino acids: CASSSHGTGNYGYTF.

Here the CDR3 reads CASSLAGGTTNTGELFF. In nucleotides, the CDR3 is TGCGCCAGCAGCTTGGCTGGGGGTACTACTAACACCGGGGAGCTGTTTTTT. J is TRBJ2-2 and V is TRBV5-1, with D possibly called TRBD1 or TRBD2 (5 bases each). The CDR3 contains 17 residues. With 0 bases removed from V and 2 bases from J, the gap between germline ends came to 14 bases. Germline V gene sequence: CDR1 SGHRS, CDR2 YFSETQ.

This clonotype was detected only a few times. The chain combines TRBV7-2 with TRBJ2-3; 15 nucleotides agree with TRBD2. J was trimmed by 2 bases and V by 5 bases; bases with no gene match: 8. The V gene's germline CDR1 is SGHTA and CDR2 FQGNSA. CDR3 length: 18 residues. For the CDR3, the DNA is TGTGCCAGCAGCCCAAGGGGGACTAGCGGGGGGTACACAGATACGCAGTATTTT. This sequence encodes CASSPRGTSGGYTDTQYF.

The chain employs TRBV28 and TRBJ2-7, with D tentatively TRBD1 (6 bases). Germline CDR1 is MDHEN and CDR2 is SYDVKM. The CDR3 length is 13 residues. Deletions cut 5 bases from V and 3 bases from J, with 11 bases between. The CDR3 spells CASSLTGIYEQYF. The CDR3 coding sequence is TGTGCCAGCAGTCTAACAGGGATCTACGAGCAGTACTTC.

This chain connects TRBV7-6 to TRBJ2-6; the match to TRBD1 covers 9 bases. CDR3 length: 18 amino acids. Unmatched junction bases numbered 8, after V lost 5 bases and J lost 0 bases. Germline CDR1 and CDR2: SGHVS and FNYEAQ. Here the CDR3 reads CASSRTGGSLSGANVLTF. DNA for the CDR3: TGTGCCAGCAGCAGAACAGGGGGCTCTCTCTCTGGGGCCAACGTCCTGACTTTC. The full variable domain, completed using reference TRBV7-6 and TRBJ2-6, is GAGVSQSPRYKVTKRGQDVALRCDPISGHVSLYWYRQALGQGPEFLTYFNYEAQQDKSGLPNDRFSAERPEGSISTLTIQRTEQRDSAMYRCASSRTGGSLSGANVLTFGAGSRLTVL.

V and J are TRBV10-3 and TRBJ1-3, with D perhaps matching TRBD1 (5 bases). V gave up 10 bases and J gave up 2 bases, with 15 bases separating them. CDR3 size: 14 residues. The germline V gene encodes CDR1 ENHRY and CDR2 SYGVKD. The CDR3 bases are TGTGCCACCCAGAGAGCGGGGGCTGGAAACACCATATATTTT. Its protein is CATQRAGAGNTIYF.

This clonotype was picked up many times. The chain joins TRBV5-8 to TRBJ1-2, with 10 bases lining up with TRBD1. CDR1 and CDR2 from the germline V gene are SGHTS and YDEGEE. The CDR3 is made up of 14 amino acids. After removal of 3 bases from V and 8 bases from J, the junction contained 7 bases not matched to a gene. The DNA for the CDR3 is TGTGCCAGCAGCTCTTTAGGGGGACAGGGGGGCTACACCTTC. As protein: CASSSLGGQGGYTF.